Each of the 13 T cell receptor beta chains below was sequenced from the same sample in a study of CD8 T cells in ankylosing spondylitis. Each CDR3 protein is one row after TCRdb ran MiXCR on the 5' RACE reads. The sample yields around 340,000 distinct CDR3 sequences, about 15% seen once. Sequenced material: blood, either unsorted or a sorted T cell fraction (not recorded which). The source is a male donor with ankylosing spondylitis or in good health (not recorded which).

This rearrangement joins TRBV12-3 or TRBV12-4 to TRBJ2-3, with 10 bases that match TRBD2. The CDR3 runs to 15 residues. V lost 5 bases to trimming and J lost 3 bases; unmatched junction nucleotides: 5. The CDR3 bases are TGTGCCAGCAGTCAGATTAGCGGGGGGACAGATACGCAGTATTTT. This codes for CASSQISGGTDTQYF.

The V and J genes are TRBV20-1 and TRBJ2-3, with D perhaps matching TRBD1 or TRBD2 (5 bases each). V was shortened by 1 base and J by 4 bases, with 9 bases between the two germline ends. The CDR3 covers 13 residues. Germline V gene sequence: CDR1 DFQATT, CDR2 SNEGSKA (reference sequence). The CDR3 region is CSARAGTADTQYF. The CDR3 nucleotides read TGCAGTGCTAGAGCGGGGACGGCAGATACGCAGTATTTT.

J is TRBJ2-5 and V is TRBV19; the D call may be TRBD1 or TRBD2 (5 bases each). The V gene lost 3 bases and the J gene lost 9 bases, with 14 bases spanning the gap. Germline loops: CDR1 LNHDA, CDR2 SQIVND (reference sequence). The CDR3 has 13 amino acids. CDR3 residues: CASSMDSTRAQYF. The CDR3 DNA reads TGTGCCAGTAGTATGGACTCTACCAGGGCCCAGTACTTC.

The chain carries TRBV5-1 and TRBJ2-1, with TRBD2 identical over 8 bases. The CDR3 extends over 17 amino acids. CDR1 is SGHRS, CDR2 YFSETQ, per germline. The junction had 12 bases not matched to a gene; V was cut back by 4 bases and J by 3 bases. The DNA for the CDR3 is TGCGCCAGCAGCAGAGGGCAAGCGGGAGCGCTCTACAATGAGCAGTTCTTC. This encodes CASSRGQAGALYNEQFF.

The gene calls are TRBV27 and TRBJ2-7; D could derive from TRBD1 or TRBD2 (5 bases each). CDR3 size: 16 residues. V shed 6 bases and J shed 7 bases, with 25 bases lying between them. Germline CDR1 is MNHEY and CDR2 is SMNVEV (reference sequence). DNA for the CDR3: TGTGCCAGCAGCACCTGGGGACCGGTCCTCGACTCGGAGCAGTACTTC. Amino acids: CASSTWGPVLDSEQYF.

V is TRBV5-1 and J is TRBJ2-3; D is possibly TRBD2 (6 bases). The CDR3 consists of 16 residues. V lost 4 bases to trimming and J lost 2 bases, with 17 bases between them. Germline lookup yields CDR1 SGHRS and CDR2 YFSETQ. The CDR3 protein is CASSLGAGGPTDTQYF. CDR3 nucleotide sequence: TGCGCCAGCAGCCTAGGAGCGGGTGGGCCCACAGATACGCAGTATTTT.

This clonotype was counted many times. V gene TRBV6-5 combines with J gene TRBJ2-1; D is uncertain. CDR1 is MNHEY, CDR2 SVGAGI, per germline. The CDR3 has 12 residues. V gave up 5 bases and J gave up 9 bases, with 11 bases separating them. CDR3 region: CASSPRTGEQFF. CDR3 bases: TGTGCCAGCAGTCCCCGTACGGGTGAGCAGTTCTTC.

This clonotype was seen a handful of times. This sequence joins TRBV9 and TRBJ2-1, with D uncertain. The CDR3 runs to 16 residues. V shed 2 bases and J shed 0 bases, with 12 bases lying between them. From germline, CDR1 is SGDLS and CDR2 YYNGEE. For the CDR3, the DNA is TGTGCCAGCAGCGTCGCAGGTAAAGGCTCCTACAATGAGCAGTTCTTC. It yields the protein CASSVAGKGSYNEQFF.

In this sample, this clonotype turned up many times. J is TRBJ2-7 and V is TRBV20-1, with D tentatively TRBD1 or TRBD2 (5 bases each). V was trimmed by 1 base and J by 4 bases, leaving 11 bases between them. This CDR3 has 13 amino acids. The germline V gene encodes CDR1 DFQATT and CDR2 SNEGSKA (reference sequence). CDR3 amino acids: CSARVFGAYEQYF. CDR3 in DNA: TGCAGTGCTAGAGTCTTCGGGGCTTACGAGCAGTACTTC.

A few counts support this clonotype. This chain joins TRBV5-5 and TRBJ1-2; D is possibly TRBD1 (6 bases). The CDR3 covers 12 residues. The V gene's germline CDR1 is SGHKS and CDR2 YYEKEE (reference sequence). Trimming took off 1 base at V and 12 bases at J, with 13 bases between the two ends. This CDR3 reads CASSLMGGSDTF. For the CDR3, the DNA is TGTGCCAGCAGCTTGATGGGGGGCAGCGACACCTTC.

The V call is TRBV6-5, the J call TRBJ2-5; no clear D gene. The CDR3 runs to 14 residues. CDR1 is MNHEY, CDR2 SVGAGI, per germline. Trimming left V 0 bases short and J 1 base short, with 6 bases between. CDR3 region: CASSYSVGQETQYF. As DNA, the CDR3 is TGTGCCAGCAGTTACTCGGTAGGCCAAGAGACCCAGTACTTC.

This clonotype has just a few counts. The chain recombines TRBV5-1 with TRBJ2-5; 7 nucleotides align to TRBD1. CDR3 length: 13 amino acids. Germline-derived CDR1 and CDR2 are SGHRS and YFSETQ. The V and J ends lost 3 bases and 4 bases, in that order; junction bases with no gene match: 3. CDR3 sequence reads: CASSSTGRETQYF. The CDR3 DNA sequence: TGCGCCAGCAGCTCGACAGGGAGAGAGACCCAGTACTTC.

The chain is built from TRBV4-1 and TRBJ2-1, with 7 bases lining up with TRBD1. CDR1 MGHRA and CDR2 YSYEKL come from the germline V gene. The CDR3 spans 15 residues. J lost 7 bases, V lost 4 bases, and 10 bases had no gene match. CDR3 region: CASSPQTGWTNEQFF. In DNA, the CDR3 is TGCGCCAGCAGCCCTCAGACAGGGTGGACGAATGAGCAGTTCTTC.